What follows is one T cell receptor beta chain and its context. These data originate in a study of blood T cell repertoires in COVID-19. The data were produced by immunoSEQ multiplex PCR, yet TCRdb's version contains in-frame clones alone and is incomplete. The data contain under 300,000 clones, roughly 90% of them singletons. The CDR3 loop spans 16 amino acids. Germline V lookup: CDR1 SNHLY, CDR2 FYNNEI. The V gene end was trimmed by 3 bases and the J gene end by 3 bases; junction bases not matched to a gene: 7. Sequencing was performed on PBMCs or T cells enriched from blood (not recorded which). The genes are TRBV2 and TRBJ2-1, with TRBD2 matching over 8 bases. This clonotype was obtained from a woman in her sixties who had recovered from COVID-19. Here the CDR3 reads CASSDVAGILYNEQFF. The CDR3 coding sequence is TGTGCCAGCAGTGACGTAGCGGGGATCCTCTACAATGAGCAGTTCTTC.